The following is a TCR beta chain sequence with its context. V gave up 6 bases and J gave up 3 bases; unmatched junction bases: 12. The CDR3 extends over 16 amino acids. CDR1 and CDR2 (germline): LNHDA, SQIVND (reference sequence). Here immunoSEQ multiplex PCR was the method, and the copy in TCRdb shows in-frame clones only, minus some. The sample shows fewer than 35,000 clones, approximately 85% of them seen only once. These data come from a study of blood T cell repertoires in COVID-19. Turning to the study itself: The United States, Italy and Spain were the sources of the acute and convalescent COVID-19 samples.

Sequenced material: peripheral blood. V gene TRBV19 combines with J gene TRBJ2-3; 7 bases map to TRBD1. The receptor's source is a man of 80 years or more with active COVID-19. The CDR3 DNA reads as TGTGCCAGTAGACGACAAGGGGGCTCGGTGACAGATACGCAGTATTTT. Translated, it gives CASRRQGGSVTDTQYF.